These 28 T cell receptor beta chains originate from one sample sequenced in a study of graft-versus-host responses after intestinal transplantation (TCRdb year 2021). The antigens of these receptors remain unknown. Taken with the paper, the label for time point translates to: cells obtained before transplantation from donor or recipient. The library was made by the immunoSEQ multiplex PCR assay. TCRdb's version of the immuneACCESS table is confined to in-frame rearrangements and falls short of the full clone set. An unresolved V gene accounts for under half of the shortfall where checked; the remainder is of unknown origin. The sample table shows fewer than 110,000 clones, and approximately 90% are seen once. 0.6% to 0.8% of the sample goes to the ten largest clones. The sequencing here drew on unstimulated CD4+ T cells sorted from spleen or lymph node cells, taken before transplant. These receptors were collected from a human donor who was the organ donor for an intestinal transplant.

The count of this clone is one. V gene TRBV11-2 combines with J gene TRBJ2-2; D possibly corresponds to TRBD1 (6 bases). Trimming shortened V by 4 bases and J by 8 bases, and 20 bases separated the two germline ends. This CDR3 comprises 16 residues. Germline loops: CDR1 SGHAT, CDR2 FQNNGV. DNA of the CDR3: TGTGCCAGCAGCTCCCCCCGGGCAGGGGTCTCGGGGGAGCTGTTTTTT. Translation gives CASSSPRAGVSGELFF. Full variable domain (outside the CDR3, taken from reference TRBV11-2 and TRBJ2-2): EAGVAQSPRYKIIEKRQSVAFWCNPISGHATLYWYQQILGQGPKLLIQFQNNGVVDDSQLPKDRFSAERLKGVDSTLKIQPAKLEDSAVYLCASSSPRAGVSGELFFGEGSRLTVL.

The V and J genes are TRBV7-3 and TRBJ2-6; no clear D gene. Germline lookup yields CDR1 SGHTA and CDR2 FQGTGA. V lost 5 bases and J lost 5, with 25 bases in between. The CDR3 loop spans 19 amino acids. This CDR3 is CASSRVLDAYKSRANVLTF. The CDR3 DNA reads TGTGCCAGCAGCAGAGTGTTAGACGCTTACAAAAGTCGGGCCAACGTCCTGACTTTC.

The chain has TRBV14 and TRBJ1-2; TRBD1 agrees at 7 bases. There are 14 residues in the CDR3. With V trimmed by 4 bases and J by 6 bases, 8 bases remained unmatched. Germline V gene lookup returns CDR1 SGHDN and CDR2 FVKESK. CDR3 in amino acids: CASSPAGGIHGYTF. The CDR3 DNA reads TGTGCCAGCAGCCCCGCAGGGGGGATACATGGCTACACCTTC.

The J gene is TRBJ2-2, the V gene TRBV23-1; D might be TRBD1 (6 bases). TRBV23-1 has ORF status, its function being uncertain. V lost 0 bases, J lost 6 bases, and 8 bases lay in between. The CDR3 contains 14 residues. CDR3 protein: CASSQSRGPGELFF. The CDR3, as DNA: TGCGCCAGCAGTCAATCCAGGGGTCCCGGGGAGCTGTTTTTT.

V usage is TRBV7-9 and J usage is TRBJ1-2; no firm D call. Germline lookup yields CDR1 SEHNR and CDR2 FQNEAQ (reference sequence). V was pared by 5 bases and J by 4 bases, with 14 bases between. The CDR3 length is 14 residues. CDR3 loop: CASSASMGSYGYTF. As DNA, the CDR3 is TGTGCCAGCAGCGCATCAATGGGGTCCTATGGCTACACCTTC.

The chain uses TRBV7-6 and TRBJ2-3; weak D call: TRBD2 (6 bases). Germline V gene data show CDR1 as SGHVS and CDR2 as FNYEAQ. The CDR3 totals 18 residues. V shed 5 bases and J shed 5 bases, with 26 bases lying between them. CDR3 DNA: TGTGCCAGCAGCCCCCTGGTGTCTAGCCCGGGAGCCAGAGATACGCAGTATTTT. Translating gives CASSPLVSSPGARDTQYF.

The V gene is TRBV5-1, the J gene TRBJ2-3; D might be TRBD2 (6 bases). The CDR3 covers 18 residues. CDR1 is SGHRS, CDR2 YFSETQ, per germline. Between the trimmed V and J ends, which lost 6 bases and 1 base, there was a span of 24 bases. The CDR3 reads CASTPTPDWPGGTDTQYF. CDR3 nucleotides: TGCGCCAGCACCCCGACTCCGGACTGGCCGGGGGGCACAGATACGCAGTATTTT.

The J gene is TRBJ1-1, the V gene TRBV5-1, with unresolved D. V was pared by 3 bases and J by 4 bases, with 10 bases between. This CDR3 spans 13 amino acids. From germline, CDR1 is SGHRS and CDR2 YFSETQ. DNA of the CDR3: TGCGCCAGCAGCTGGGAACCTACCACTGAAGCTTTCTTT. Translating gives CASSWEPTTEAFF.

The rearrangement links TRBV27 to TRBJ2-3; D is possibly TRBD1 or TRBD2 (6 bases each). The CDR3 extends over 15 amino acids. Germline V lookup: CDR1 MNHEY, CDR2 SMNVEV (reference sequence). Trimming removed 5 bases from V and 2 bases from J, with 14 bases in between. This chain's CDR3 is CASSPQQGLTDTQYF. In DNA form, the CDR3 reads TGTGCCAGCAGTCCGCAACAGGGACTCACAGATACGCAGTATTTT.

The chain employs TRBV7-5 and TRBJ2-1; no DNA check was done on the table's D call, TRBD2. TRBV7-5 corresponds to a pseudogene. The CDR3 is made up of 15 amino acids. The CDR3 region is CVRSPGTSSYNEQFF. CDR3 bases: TGTGTCAGAAGCCCCGGGACTAGCAGCTACAATGAGCAGTTCTTC.

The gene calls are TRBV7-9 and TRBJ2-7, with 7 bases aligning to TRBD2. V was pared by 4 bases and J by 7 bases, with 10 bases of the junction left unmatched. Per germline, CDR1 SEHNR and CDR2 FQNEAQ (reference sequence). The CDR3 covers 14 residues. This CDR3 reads CASSSGLPSDEQYF. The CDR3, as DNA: TGTGCCAGCAGCTCGGGACTACCCTCGGATGAGCAGTACTTC.

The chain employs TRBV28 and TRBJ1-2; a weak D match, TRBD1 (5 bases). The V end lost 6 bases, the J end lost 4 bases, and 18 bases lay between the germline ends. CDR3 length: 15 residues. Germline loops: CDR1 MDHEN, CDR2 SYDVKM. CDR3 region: CASSLEPGLRYGYTF. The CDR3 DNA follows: TGTGCCAGCAGCCTTGAGCCGGGACTACGCTATGGCTACACCTTC.

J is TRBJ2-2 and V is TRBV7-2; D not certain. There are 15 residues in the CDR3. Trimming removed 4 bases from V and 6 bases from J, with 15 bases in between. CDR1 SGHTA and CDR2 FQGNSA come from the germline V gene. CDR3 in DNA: TGTGCCAGCAGCTCCCGGACCGTTCGAGCCGGGGAGCTGTTTTTT. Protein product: CASSSRTVRAGELFF.

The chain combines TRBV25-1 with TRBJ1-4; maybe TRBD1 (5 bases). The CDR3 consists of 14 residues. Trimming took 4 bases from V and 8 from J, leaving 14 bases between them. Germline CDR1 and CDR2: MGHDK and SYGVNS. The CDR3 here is CASSGGRTREKLFF. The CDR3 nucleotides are TGTGCCAGCAGTGGGGGACGCACTAGGGAAAAACTGTTTTTT.

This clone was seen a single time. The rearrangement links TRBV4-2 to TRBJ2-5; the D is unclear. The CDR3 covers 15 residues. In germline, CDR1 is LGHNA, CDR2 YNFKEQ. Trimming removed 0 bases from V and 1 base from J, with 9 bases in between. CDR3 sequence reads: CASSQDSASQETQYF. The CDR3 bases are TGTGCCAGCAGCCAAGATTCGGCTTCCCAAGAGACCCAGTACTTC.

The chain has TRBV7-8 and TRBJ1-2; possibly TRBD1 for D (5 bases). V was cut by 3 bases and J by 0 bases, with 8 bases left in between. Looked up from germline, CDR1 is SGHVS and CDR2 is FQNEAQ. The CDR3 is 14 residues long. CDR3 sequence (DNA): TGTGCCAGCAGCTTGACAGAAACTAACTATGGCTACACCTTC. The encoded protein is CASSLTETNYGYTF.

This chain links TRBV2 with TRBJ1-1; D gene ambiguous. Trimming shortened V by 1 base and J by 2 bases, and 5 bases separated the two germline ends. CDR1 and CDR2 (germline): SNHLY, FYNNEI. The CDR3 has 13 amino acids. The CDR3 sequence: CASSEGYNTEAFF. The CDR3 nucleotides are TGTGCCAGCAGTGAAGGTTATAACACTGAAGCTTTCTTT. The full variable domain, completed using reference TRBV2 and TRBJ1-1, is EPEVTQTPSHQVTQMGQEVILRCVPISNHLYFYWYRQILGQKVEFLVSFYNNEISEKSEIFDDQFSVERPDGSNFTLKIRSTKLEDSAMYFCASSEGYNTEAFFGQGTRLTVV.

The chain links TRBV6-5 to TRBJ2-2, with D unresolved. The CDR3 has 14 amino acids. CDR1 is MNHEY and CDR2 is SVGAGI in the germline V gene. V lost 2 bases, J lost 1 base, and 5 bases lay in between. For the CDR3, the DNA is TGTGCCAGCAGTTACCACGGGAACACCGGGGAGCTGTTTTTT. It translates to CASSYHGNTGELFF.

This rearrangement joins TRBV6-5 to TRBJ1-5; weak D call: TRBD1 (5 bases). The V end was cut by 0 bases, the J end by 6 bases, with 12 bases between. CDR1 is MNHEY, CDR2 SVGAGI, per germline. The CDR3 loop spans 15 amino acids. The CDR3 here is CASSYSAQGSQPQHF. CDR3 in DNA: TGTGCCAGCAGTTACTCGGCCCAGGGTAGTCAGCCCCAGCATTTT.

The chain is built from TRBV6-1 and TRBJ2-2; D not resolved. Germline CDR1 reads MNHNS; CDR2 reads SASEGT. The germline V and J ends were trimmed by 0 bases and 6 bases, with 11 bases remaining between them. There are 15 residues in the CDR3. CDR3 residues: CASSEAAGKAGELFF. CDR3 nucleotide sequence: TGTGCCAGCAGTGAAGCTGCCGGCAAGGCCGGGGAGCTGTTTTTT.

The CDR3 protein is CASSLGVQETQYF. CDR3 nucleotide sequence: TGTGCCAGCAGCTTAGGCGTACAAGAGACCCAGTACTTC. The chain has TRBV11-3 and TRBJ2-5; D gene uncertain. This CDR3 is 13 amino acids long. Germline CDR1 is SGHNT and CDR2 is YENEEA. V lost 1 base, J lost 2 bases, and 5 bases lay in between.

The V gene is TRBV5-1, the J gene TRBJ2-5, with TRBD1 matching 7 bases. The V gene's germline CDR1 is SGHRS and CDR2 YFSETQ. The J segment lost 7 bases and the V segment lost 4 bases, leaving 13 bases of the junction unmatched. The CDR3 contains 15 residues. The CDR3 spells CASSDARTGDGTQYF. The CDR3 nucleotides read TGCGCCAGCAGCGACGCACGAACAGGGGATGGGACCCAGTACTTC.

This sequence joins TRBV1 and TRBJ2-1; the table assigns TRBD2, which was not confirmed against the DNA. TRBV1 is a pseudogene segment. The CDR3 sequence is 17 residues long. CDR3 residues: CTSSPSTGTRSLHEQFF. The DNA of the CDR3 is TGCACCAGCAGCCCGTCTACCGGGACTAGAAGCCTCCATGAGCAGTTCTTC.

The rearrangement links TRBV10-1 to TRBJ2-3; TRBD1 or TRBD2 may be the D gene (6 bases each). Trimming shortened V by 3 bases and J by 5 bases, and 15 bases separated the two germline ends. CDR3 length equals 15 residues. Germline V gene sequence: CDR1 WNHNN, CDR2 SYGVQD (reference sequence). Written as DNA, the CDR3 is TGCGCCAGCAGTGACGGGGGCGAAGGGGGAGATACGCAGTATTTT. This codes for CASSDGGEGGDTQYF.

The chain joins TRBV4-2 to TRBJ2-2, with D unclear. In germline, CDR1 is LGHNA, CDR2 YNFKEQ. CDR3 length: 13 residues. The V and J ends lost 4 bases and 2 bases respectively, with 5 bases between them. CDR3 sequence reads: CASSLENTGELFF. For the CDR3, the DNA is TGTGCCAGCAGCCTTGAAAACACCGGGGAGCTGTTTTTT.

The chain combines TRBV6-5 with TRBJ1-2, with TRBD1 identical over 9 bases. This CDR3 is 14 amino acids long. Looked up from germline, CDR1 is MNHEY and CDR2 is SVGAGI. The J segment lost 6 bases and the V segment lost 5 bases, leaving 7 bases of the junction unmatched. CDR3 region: CASSHANRGHGYTF. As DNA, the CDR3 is TGTGCCAGCAGTCATGCCAACAGGGGGCATGGCTACACCTTC.

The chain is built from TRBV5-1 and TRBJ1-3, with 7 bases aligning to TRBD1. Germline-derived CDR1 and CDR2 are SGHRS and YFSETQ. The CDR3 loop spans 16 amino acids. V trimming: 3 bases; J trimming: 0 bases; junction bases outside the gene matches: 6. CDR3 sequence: CASSSGTEASGNTIYF. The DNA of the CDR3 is TGCGCCAGCAGCTCCGGGACAGAAGCCTCTGGAAACACCATATATTTT.

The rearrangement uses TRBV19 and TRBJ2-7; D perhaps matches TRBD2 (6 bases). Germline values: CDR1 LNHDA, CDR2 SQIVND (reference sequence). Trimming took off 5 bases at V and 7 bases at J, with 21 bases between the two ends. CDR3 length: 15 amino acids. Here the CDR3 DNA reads TGTGCCAGTAGTTCTCCCAGGACCTCGGAGGGAGAGCAGTACTTC. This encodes CASSSPRTSEGEQYF. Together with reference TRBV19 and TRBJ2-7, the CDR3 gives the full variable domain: DGGITQSPKYLFRKEGQNVTLSCEQNLNHDAMYWYRQDPGQGLRLIYYSQIVNDFQKGDIAEGYSVSREKKESFPLTVTSAQKNPTAFYLCASSSPRTSEGEQYFGPGTRLTVT.